This T cell receptor beta chain derives from a study of T-cell memory formation after mild COVID-19. The germline V gene encodes CDR1 MNHEY and CDR2 SVGAGI. Trimming at V came to 8 bases and at J to 1 base, leaving 3 bases not matched to a gene. This CDR3 has 13 amino acids. The study, taken as a whole, reports: Pre-infection memory carried some responding clones, suggesting that cross-reactive memory joined. Clones that contracted from day 15 to 85 had balanced CD4/CD8; later expanders were CD4+ biased. CD4+ contracting clones lay mainly in CM and EM, CD8+ ones in EMRA.

Barcoded TCR alpha and TCR beta cDNA libraries with UMIs came from 5'RACE using constant-segment primers. TCRdb used MiXCR to reprocess the 5' RACE reads, holding one entry per CDR3 protein. Among roughly 110,000 distinct CDR3 sequences listed, approximately 13% were seen once. This clonotype appeared a few times. Antigen: not known. The chain couples TRBV6-5 to TRBJ2-7; 9 bases line up with TRBD2. The sequencing input was PBMCs or a T cell subset sorted from them (not recorded which). The clonotype comes from an adult woman who had mild COVID-19 (a few samples of this study predate the infection). Cell type and time point are not known. The CDR3 region has the DNA TGTGCCAGCCGAGCGGGAGGTTCCTACGAGCAGTACTTC. This codes for CASRAGGSYEQYF.